The 13 T cell receptor beta chains listed next were all sequenced from one sample in a study of cytomegalovirus exposure and HLA in healthy donors. The repertoire was sequenced with immunoSEQ multiplex PCR; TCRdb's copy has only in-frame clones and lacks some. The sample consists of some 150,000 clones, roughly 90% of them appearing once. Material for sequencing was PBMCs. These receptor sequences come from a man younger than 35 in good health and CMV-seronegative.

The J gene is TRBJ2-1, the V gene TRBV5-1; 8 bases fit TRBD2. Looked up from germline, CDR1 is SGHRS and CDR2 is YFSETQ. The V segment lost 6 bases and the J segment 8 bases; nucleotides outside the gene matches: 10. This CDR3 contains 14 residues. The CDR3 DNA reads as TGCGCCAGCACCCCCCGGGGGGGTTTTCATGAGCAGTTCTTC. Translating it yields CASTPRGGFHEQFF.

The V and J genes are TRBV11-3 and TRBJ1-2; the D is unclear. V was trimmed by 5 bases and J by 4 bases, leaving 20 bases between them. This CDR3 is built from 16 residues. Germline CDR1 and CDR2: SGHNT and YENEEA. The CDR3, as DNA: TGTGCCAGCAGCCACACTCCTTCGGGTGGCGCCTATGGCTACACCTTC. Protein product: CASSHTPSGGAYGYTF.

The rearrangement joins TRBV10-2 to TRBJ1-1, with D possibly being TRBD1 (6 bases). The CDR3 has 15 residues. Germline-derived CDR1 and CDR2 are WSHSY and SAAADI. V was shortened by 6 bases and J by 2 bases, with 16 bases between the two germline ends. CDR3 residues: CASRSTQGPNTEAFF. CDR3 nucleotides: TGCGCCAGCAGATCTACCCAGGGGCCCAACACTGAAGCTTTCTTT.

The V and J genes are TRBV5-4 and TRBJ1-3; D is perhaps TRBD1 (5 bases). The CDR3 is 15 residues long. Germline CDR1 is SGHNT and CDR2 is YYREEE (reference sequence). The ends were cut back, 0 bases at V and 0 bases at J, with 7 bases in the middle. Here the CDR3 DNA reads TGTGCCAGCAGCTTGGGGGGGGTCTCTGGAAACACCATATATTTT. This gives the protein CASSLGGVSGNTIYF.

The chain combines TRBV4-2 with TRBJ1-5, with D tentatively TRBD1 (6 bases). This CDR3 has 15 amino acids. Trimming left V 0 bases short and J 3 bases short, with 9 bases between. From germline, CDR1 is LGHNA and CDR2 YNFKEQ. This chain's CDR3 is CASSQEGQNNQPQHF. DNA of the CDR3: TGTGCCAGCAGCCAAGAGGGACAAAACAATCAGCCCCAGCATTTT.

This rearrangement joins TRBV5-6 to TRBJ2-1; D is perhaps TRBD1 (6 bases). Between the trimmed V and J ends, which lost 3 bases and 2 bases, there was a span of 12 bases. CDR1 and CDR2 (germline): SGHDT, YYEEEE. CDR3 length: 15 residues. The CDR3: CASSSQGHTYNEQFF. CDR3 DNA: TGTGCCAGCAGCTCACAGGGTCATACCTACAATGAGCAGTTCTTC.

This chain joins TRBV6-7 and TRBJ1-2, with D uncertain. TRBV6-7 is sorted into the ORF group, with uncertain function. Trimming stripped 6 bases from V and 6 bases from J, with 17 bases between. This CDR3 has 14 residues. The chain's CDR3 is CASSYPGIPNGYTF. CDR3 coding DNA: TGTGCCAGCAGCTACCCCGGGATACCTAATGGCTACACCTTC.

This clone was recorded only once. The chain couples TRBV7-8 to TRBJ2-1; D perhaps matches TRBD2 (6 bases). The CDR3 extends over 15 amino acids. Germline-derived CDR1 and CDR2 are SGHVS and FQNEAQ. The V and J ends lost 2 bases and 3 bases respectively, with 11 bases between them. Here the CDR3 DNA reads TGTGCCAGCAGCTTACAAGTCGGGAGCTACAATGAGCAGTTCTTC. This codes for CASSLQVGSYNEQFF.

A single count supports this clone. The rearrangement uses TRBV7-7 and TRBJ2-5; possible D gene TRBD2, 6 bases. Germline V lookup: CDR1 SSHAT, CDR2 FNYEAQ (reference sequence). Trimming left V 5 bases short and J 2 bases short, with 15 bases between. CDR3 length: 15 residues. CDR3 nucleotide sequence: TGTGCCAGCAGCCCGAGTGGGGGGTCACAAGAGACCCAGTACTTC. Amino acids: CASSPSGGSQETQYF.

The V call is TRBV28, the J call TRBJ1-3, with D perhaps TRBD1 (5 bases). The CDR3 sequence is 15 residues long. The V end was cut by 3 bases, the J end by 3 bases, with 12 bases between. The germline V gene encodes CDR1 MDHEN and CDR2 SYDVKM. The DNA for the CDR3 is TGTGCCAGCAGTTTTGGGGGGACCCATGGAAACACCATATATTTT. It is translated as CASSFGGTHGNTIYF.

The chain has TRBV27 and TRBJ2-7, with D tentatively TRBD1 (6 bases). The CDR3 has 15 residues. V was trimmed by 4 bases and J by 0 bases, leaving 13 bases between them. CDR1 is MNHEY, CDR2 SMNVEV, per germline (reference sequence). For the CDR3, the DNA is TGTGCCAGCAGTTCAGTGCAGGGGAGCTCCTACGAGCAGTACGTC. Translated, it gives CASSSVQGSSYEQYV.

This clone was recorded only once. This chain links TRBV7-9 with TRBJ1-2; D unresolved. Deletions cut 0 bases from V and 6 bases from J, with 11 bases between. Germline lookup yields CDR1 SEHNR and CDR2 FQNEAQ (reference sequence). The CDR3 sequence is 14 residues long. In DNA form, the CDR3 reads TGTGCCAGCAGCTTAGCGCGGGGATTCGATGGCTACACCTTC. Protein: CASSLARGFDGYTF.

The V call is TRBV6-5, the J call TRBJ2-1, with 7 bases identical to TRBD2. Germline V lookup: CDR1 MNHEY, CDR2 SVGAGI. With 2 bases clipped from V and 4 bases from J, the junction kept 2 bases outside the gene matches. The CDR3 extends over 14 amino acids. The CDR3: CASSYKAGYNEQFF. The CDR3 DNA follows: TGTGCCAGCAGTTACAAAGCGGGATACAATGAGCAGTTCTTC.